These T cell receptor beta chains were read from a single sample in a study of T cells after yellow fever vaccination. TCRdb re-called the 5' RACE reads through MiXCR, storing one row per CDR3 protein. The profile shows fewer than 400,000 distinct CDR3 sequences, approximately 5.7% of them singletons. The sample was PBMCs, taken 5 days after the yellow fever booster vaccination. The source is a man between 25 and 39 years old who received the YFV17D yellow fever vaccine. CDR3s include the opening cysteine and the closing phenylalanine or tryptophan. The D gene is left open where the match is weak. For some rows the clone size is stated as once, few or many, or as a class when expanded; others skip it.

J gene	D gene	V gene	clone size	CDR3 protein	CDR3 DNA
TRBJ2-1	.	TRBV15	many	CATSRDYNEQFF	TGTGCCACCAGCAGAGACTACAATGAGCAGTTCTTC
TRBJ2-7	.	TRBV19	few	CASSIYSGEQYF	TGTGCCAGTAGTATATATTCGGGCGAGCAGTACTTC
TRBJ2-4	.	TRBV12-3/TRBV12-4	many	CASSPQNRNIQYF	TGTGCCAGCAGTCCGCAGAATAGAAACATTCAGTACTTC
TRBJ2-1	.	TRBV5-1	few	CASSPTSLREQFF	TGCGCCAGCAGCCCGACTAGTTTACGTGAGCAGTTCTTC
TRBJ2-3	.	TRBV15	many	CATSISSRTDTQYF	TGTGCCACCAGCATAAGCTCGCGCACAGATACGCAGTATTTT
TRBJ2-1	.	TRBV6-1	.	CASSELGEFNEQFF	TGTGCCAGCAGTGAGTTGGGAGAGTTCAATGAGCAGTTCTTC
TRBJ1-1	.	TRBV29-1	.	CSVQGNTEAFF	TGCAGCGTTCAGGGTAACACTGAAGCTTTCTTT
TRBJ1-2	.	TRBV29-1	few	CSTRGGRNGYTF	TGCAGCACTCGGGGGGGGCGGAATGGCTACACCTTC
TRBJ2-1	TRBD2	TRBV10-3	.	CAISEEGGRTYEQFF	TGTGCCATCAGTGAGGAAGGCGGGAGGACATATGAGCAGTTCTTC
TRBJ2-3	TRBD2	TRBV27	few	CASSLSASGTDTQYF	TGTGCCAGCAGTTTATCGGCTAGCGGGACAGATACGCAGTATTTT
TRBJ2-5	.	TRBV5-1	many	CASSGDSLQETQYF	TGCGCCAGCAGCGGAGACAGCCTCCAAGAGACCCAGTACTTC
TRBJ2-2	TRBD2	TRBV24-1	.	CATGPSGTNTGELFF	TGTGCCACCGGTCCTAGCGGGACGAACACCGGGGAGCTGTTTTTT
TRBJ2-7	TRBD2	TRBV4-3	few	CATGSGTSGTSQYF	TGCGCCACCGGATCCGGGACTAGCGGGACTAGCCAGTACTTC
TRBJ1-5	.	TRBV2	.	CASSEGGKDQPQHF	TGTGCCAGCAGTGAAGGGGGAAAGGATCAGCCCCAGCATTTT
TRBJ2-3	TRBD2	TRBV10-3	few	CAIRTSGSTDTQYF	TGTGCCATCAGGACTAGCGGGAGCACAGATACGCAGTATTTT
TRBJ2-7	TRBD1	TRBV7-2	.	CASSQTGGGEQYF	TGTGCCAGCAGCCAGACAGGGGGTGGGGAGCAGTACTTC
TRBJ2-1	.	TRBV12-3/TRBV12-4	many	CASSLIRRGLSANYNEQFF	TGTGCCAGCAGTTTAATAAGGCGAGGACTATCCGCCAACTACAATGAGCAGTTCTTC
TRBJ2-1	TRBD2	TRBV19	.	CASNPPTSGRGGEQFF	TGTGCCAGTAATCCACCGACTAGCGGGAGAGGCGGCGAGCAGTTCTTC
TRBJ2-1	.	TRBV6-1	many	CASRINPSNEQFF	TGTGCCAGCAGAATCAACCCTAGCAATGAGCAGTTCTTC
TRBJ2-1	TRBD2	TRBV28	few	CASSPSGNAYNEQFF	TGTGCCAGCAGTCCTAGCGGGAATGCCTACAATGAGCAGTTCTTC
TRBJ2-2	.	TRBV7-9	many	CASLPGGGGELFF	TGTGCCAGCCTTCCCGGGGGAGGCGGGGAGCTGTTTTTT
TRBJ2-3	.	TRBV10-3	few	CAITPGEILGTDTQYF	TGTGCCATCACACCGGGAGAGATTCTAGGCACAGATACGCAGTATTTT
TRBJ2-1	.	TRBV20-1	few	CSARRYNEQFF	TGCAGTGCTAGAAGATACAATGAGCAGTTCTTC
TRBJ1-2	.	TRBV30	.	CAYFVYGTDNNGYTF	TGTGCCTACTTCGTCTACGGGACTGACAACAATGGCTACACCTTC
TRBJ2-7	TRBD2	TRBV29-1	many	CSVTSPGTSGGGTYEQYF	TGCAGCGTCACTAGCCCCGGGACTAGCGGGGGGGGTACCTACGAGCAGTACTTC
TRBJ2-1	.	TRBV6-1	.	CASSPLVDNEQFF	TGTGCCAGCAGTCCCCTGGTAGACAATGAGCAGTTCTTC
TRBJ2-4	.	TRBV3-1	few	CASSHVTVSGGIQYF	TGTGCCAGCAGCCATGTCACCGTCAGTGGGGGGATTCAGTACTTC
TRBJ1-1	.	TRBV6-5	.	CASSYSADTSTEAFF	TGTGCCAGCAGTTACTCGGCGGATACTTCAACTGAAGCTTTCTTT
TRBJ2-7	TRBD1	TRBV7-8	.	CASSLDRGDEQYF	TGTGCCAGCAGCTTAGACAGGGGAGACGAGCAGTACTTC
TRBJ2-1	TRBD2	TRBV7-6	many	CASSLGFIAGETGNEQFF	TGTGCCAGCAGCTTAGGCTTTATAGCGGGAGAGACGGGGAATGAGCAGTTCTTC
TRBJ2-7	.	TRBV29-1	many	CSVALGQLSSEQYF	TGCAGCGTTGCTCTGGGACAACTAAGTAGCGAGCAGTACTTC
TRBJ2-1	.	TRBV20-1	few	CSARVGSGSYNEQFF	TGCAGTGCTAGAGTAGGTAGCGGCAGCTACAATGAGCAGTTCTTC
TRBJ2-1	TRBD2	TRBV20-1	few	CSASPWGTSGDNEQFF	TGCAGTGCTAGCCCCTGGGGGACTAGCGGTGACAATGAGCAGTTCTTC
TRBJ2-7	TRBD1	TRBV18	.	CASSPISGTDYEQYF	TGTGCCAGCTCACCAATCAGTGGGACAGACTACGAGCAGTACTTC
TRBJ2-2	TRBD2	TRBV9	few	CASSVSQAGGLGELFF	TGTGCCAGCAGCGTTAGTCAAGCGGGAGGGCTCGGGGAGCTGTTTTTT
TRBJ2-5	.	TRBV12-3/TRBV12-4	many	CASSRQGAGLETQYF	TGTGCCAGCAGCAGACAGGGAGCGGGGTTAGAGACCCAGTACTTC
TRBJ2-1	TRBD2	TRBV20-1	.	CSAEAAGMSYNEQFF	TGCAGTGCTGAAGCAGCGGGAATGTCCTACAATGAGCAGTTCTTC
TRBJ2-7	.	TRBV15	few	CATSSPVYEQYF	TGTGCCACCAGCAGCCCTGTCTACGAGCAGTACTTC
TRBJ2-1	.	TRBV6-1	few	CASSTTAWGGGPNNEQFF	TGTGCCAGCAGCACTACCGCGTGGGGAGGGGGCCCTAACAATGAGCAGTTCTTC
TRBJ1-4	.	TRBV18	few	CASSPNRQTSWEKLFF	TGTGCCAGCTCACCTAACCGACAGACCTCCTGGGAAAAACTGTTTTTT
TRBJ2-7	TRBD1	TRBV7-9	many	CASSLSGQGREQYF	TGTGCCAGCAGCTTATCGGGACAGGGTCGCGAGCAGTACTTC
TRBJ2-7	TRBD2	TRBV7-2	many	CASSLALSGSTSYEQYF	TGTGCCAGCAGCTTAGCCCTTAGCGGGTCCACCTCCTACGAGCAGTACTTC
TRBJ2-7	.	TRBV19	.	CASSMGLWGEQYF	TGTGCCAGTAGTATGGGCCTCTGGGGCGAGCAGTACTTC
TRBJ1-2	TRBD1	TRBV18	.	CASSTGDGYTF	TGTGCCAGCTCAACAGGGGATGGCTACACCTTC
TRBJ2-7	.	TRBV20-1	few	CSAPRGYEQYF	TGCAGTGCCCCCAGGGGCTACGAGCAGTACTTC
TRBJ2-4	.	TRBV19	few	CASSKGGSAKNIQYF	TGTGCCAGTAGCAAAGGGGGTAGCGCCAAAAACATTCAGTACTTC
TRBJ1-6	.	TRBV5-1	few	CASSLGRSNSPLHF	TGCGCCAGCAGCCTGGGACGTTCGAATTCACCCCTCCACTTT
TRBJ2-7	.	TRBV18	.	CASSPPPGAYEQYF	TGTGCCAGCTCACCACCTCCGGGTGCCTACGAGCAGTACTTC
TRBJ1-5	.	TRBV18	few	CASSPRGGVGNQPQHF	TGTGCCAGCTCACCTCGGGGAGGGGTTGGCAATCAGCCCCAGCATTTT
TRBJ1-5	TRBD1	TRBV27	.	CASSFGQGINQPQHF	TGTGCCAGCAGCTTCGGACAGGGCATCAATCAGCCCCAGCATTTT
TRBJ1-1	TRBD1	TRBV3-1	.	CASSYGQGVTEAFF	TGTGCCAGCAGCTATGGACAGGGGGTGACTGAAGCTTTCTTT